Each of the 6 T cell receptor beta chains below was sequenced from the same sample in a study of T-cell reconstitution after alpha-beta-depleted transplantation in children. Unique molecular identifiers tagged the TCRbeta library. TCRdb called the PCR reads again in MiXCR, with one record for every CDR3 protein. The profile shows around 96,000 distinct CDR3 sequences, roughly an eighth of them singletons. Source: PBMCs from the stem cell graft donor, taken from the stem cell graft. These receptors all stem from a human donor who donated a stem cell graft to a child with inherited bone marrow failure.

The table lists this clonotype with a few counts. The chain employs TRBV3-1 and TRBJ2-1, with TRBD2 matching 7 bases. Germline V lookup: CDR1 LGHDT, CDR2 YNNKEL (reference sequence). Unmatched junction bases numbered 16, after V lost 8 bases and J lost 6 bases. The CDR3 spans 16 residues. The CDR3 sequence: CASSSLAGALVNEQFF. The DNA of the CDR3 is TGTGCCAGCTCCAGTCTGGCGGGAGCCCTCGTCAATGAGCAGTTCTTC.

This clonotype was observed many times. This CDR3 reads CASSRRTSGARDTQYF. CDR3 sequence (DNA): TGTGCCAGCAGTCGTAGGACTAGCGGGGCTCGGGATACGCAGTATTTT. The chain uses TRBV3-1 and TRBJ2-3; 12 bases fit TRBD2. Losses at the gene ends were 6 bases for V and 6 bases for J; bases not matched to a gene: 10. The CDR3 loop spans 16 amino acids. Germline lookup yields CDR1 LGHDT and CDR2 YNNKEL (reference sequence).

Many counts were recorded for this clonotype. Here the CDR3 reads CASSFRDRFTGELFF. For the CDR3, the DNA is TGTGCCAGCAGCTTTAGGGACAGGTTCACCGGGGAGCTGTTTTTT. This chain uses TRBV7-2 with TRBJ2-2; 8 positions match TRBD1. V lost 3 bases to trimming and J lost 4 bases; unmatched junction nucleotides: 4. The CDR3 is made up of 15 amino acids. The germline gives CDR1 SGHTA, CDR2 FQGNSA.

This clonotype was observed a few times. A much larger clone lies a single base off, so this may be a read error. The chain carries TRBV12-3 or TRBV12-4 and TRBJ2-7, with 9 bases identical to TRBD1. The V gene end was trimmed by 6 bases and the J gene end by 0 bases; junction bases not matched to a gene: 3. The CDR3 spans 14 residues. This CDR3 reads CASRGTGISYEQYF. CDR3 nucleotide sequence: TGTGCCAGCAGGGGGACAGGGATCTCCTACGAGCAGTACTTC.

This clonotype was picked up many times. This rearrangement joins TRBV5-5 to TRBJ2-3; D not certain. The CDR3 contains 14 residues. Trimming took 5 bases from V and 0 from J, leaving 10 bases between them. Germline CDR1 reads SGHKS; CDR2 reads YYEKEE (reference sequence). CDR3 DNA: TGTGCCAGCAGGCTCGGTCCCAGCACAGATACGCAGTATTTT. Translation gives CASRLGPSTDTQYF. The full variable domain, in which reference TRBV5-5 and TRBJ2-3 provide the parts outside the CDR3, is DAGVTQSPTHLIKTRGQQVTLRCSPISGHKSVSWYQQVLGQGPQFIFQYYEKEERGRGNFPDRFSARQFPNYSSELNVNALLLGDSALYLCASRLGPSTDTQYFGPGTRLTVL.

In this sample, this clonotype turned up many times. This chain uses TRBV29-1 with TRBJ2-5; D may correspond to TRBD1 or TRBD2 (5 bases each). Trimming pared 3 bases from V and 4 bases from J, leaving 9 bases between. Per the germline V gene, CDR1 is SQVTM and CDR2 is ANQGSEA. The length of the CDR3 is 12 residues. CDR3 region: CSVDSGTETQYF. The CDR3 coding sequence is TGCAGCGTTGACTCGGGGACAGAGACCCAGTACTTC. Using reference TRBV29-1 and TRBJ2-5 for the parts outside the CDR3, the full variable domain is SAVISQKPSRDICQRGTSLTIQCQVDSQVTMMFWYRQQPGQSLTLIATANQGSEATYESGFVIDKFPISRPNLTFSTLTVSNMSPEDSSIYLCSVDSGTETQYFGPGTRLLVL.